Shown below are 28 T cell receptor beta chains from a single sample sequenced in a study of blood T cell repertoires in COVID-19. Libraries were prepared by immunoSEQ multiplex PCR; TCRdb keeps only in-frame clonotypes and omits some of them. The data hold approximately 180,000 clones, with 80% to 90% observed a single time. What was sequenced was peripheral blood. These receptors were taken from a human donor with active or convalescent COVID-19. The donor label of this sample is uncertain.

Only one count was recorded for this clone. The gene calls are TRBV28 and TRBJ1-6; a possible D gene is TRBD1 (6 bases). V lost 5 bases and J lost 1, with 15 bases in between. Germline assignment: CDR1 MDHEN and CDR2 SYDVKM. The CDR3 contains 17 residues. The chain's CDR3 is CASSLTGFQSYNSPLHF. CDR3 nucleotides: TGTGCCAGCAGTCTTACAGGGTTTCAGTCCTATAATTCACCCCTCCACTTT.

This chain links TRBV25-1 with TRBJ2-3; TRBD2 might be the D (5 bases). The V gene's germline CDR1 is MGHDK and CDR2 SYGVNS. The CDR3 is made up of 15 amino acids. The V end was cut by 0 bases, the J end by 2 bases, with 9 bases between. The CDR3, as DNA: TGTGCCAGCAGTGAATATTCCGGGATCACAGATACGCAGTATTTT. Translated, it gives CASSEYSGITDTQYF.

CDR3 amino acids: CASSIAGGGVYTF. The CDR3 coding sequence is TGTGCCAGTAGTATAGCAGGGGGCGGTGTCTACACCTTC. This chain connects TRBV19 to TRBJ1-2; 8 positions agree with TRBD1. Germline V CDR1 and CDR2: LNHDA, SQIVND (reference sequence). CDR3 length: 13 amino acids. Trimming removed 1 base from V and 10 bases from J; junction bases left unmatched: 5.

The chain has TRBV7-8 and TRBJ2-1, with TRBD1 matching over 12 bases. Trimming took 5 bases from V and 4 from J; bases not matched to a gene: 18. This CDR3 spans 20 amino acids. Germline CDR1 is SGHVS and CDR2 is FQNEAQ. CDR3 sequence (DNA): TGTGCCAGCAGCCAAAAAAAGGGACAGGGGGCGAAAGGATTTTACAATGAGCAGTTCTTC. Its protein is CASSQKKGQGAKGFYNEQFF.

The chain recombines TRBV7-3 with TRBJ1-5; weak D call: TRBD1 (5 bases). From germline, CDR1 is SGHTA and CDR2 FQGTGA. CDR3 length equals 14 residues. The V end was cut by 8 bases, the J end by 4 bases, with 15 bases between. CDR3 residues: CASSPGGGNQPQHF. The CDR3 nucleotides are TGTGCCAGCTCCCCCGGGGGGGGTAATCAGCCCCAGCATTTT.

CDR3 residues: CASSILGLSADTQYF. In nucleotides, the CDR3 is TGTGCCAGTAGTATCCTGGGACTGTCCGCAGATACGCAGTATTTT. The chain uses TRBV19 and TRBJ2-3; a weak D match, TRBD2 (6 bases). CDR1 LNHDA and CDR2 SQIVND come from the germline V gene (reference sequence). The CDR3 runs 15 residues. V was shortened by 3 bases and J by 4 bases, with 14 bases between the two germline ends. Looking up the rest from reference TRBV19 and TRBJ2-3 gives the full variable domain: DGGITQSPKYLFRKEGQNVTLSCEQNLNHDAMYWYRQDPGQGLRLIYYSQIVNDFQKGDIAEGYSVSREKKESFPLTVTSAQKNPTAFYLCASSILGLSADTQYFGPGTRLTVL.

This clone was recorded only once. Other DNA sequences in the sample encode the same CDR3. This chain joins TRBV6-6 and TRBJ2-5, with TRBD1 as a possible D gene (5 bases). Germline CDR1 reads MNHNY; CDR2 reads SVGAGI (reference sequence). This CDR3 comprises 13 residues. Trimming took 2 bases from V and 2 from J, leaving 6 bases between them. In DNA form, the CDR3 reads TGTGCCAGCAGTTACGGGGCTCAAGAGACCCAGTACTTC. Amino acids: CASSYGAQETQYF.

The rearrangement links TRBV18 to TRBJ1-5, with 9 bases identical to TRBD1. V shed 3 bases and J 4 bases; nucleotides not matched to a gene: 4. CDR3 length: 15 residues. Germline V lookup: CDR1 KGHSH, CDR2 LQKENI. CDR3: CASSPGTGINQPQHF. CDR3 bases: TGTGCCAGCTCACCCGGGACAGGGATTAATCAGCCCCAGCATTTT.

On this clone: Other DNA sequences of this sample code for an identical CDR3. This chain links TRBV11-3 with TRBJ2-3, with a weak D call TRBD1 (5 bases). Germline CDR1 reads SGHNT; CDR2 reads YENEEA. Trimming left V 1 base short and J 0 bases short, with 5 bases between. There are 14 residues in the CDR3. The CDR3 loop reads CASSLGGSTDTQYF. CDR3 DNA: TGTGCCAGCAGCTTAGGGGGCAGCACAGATACGCAGTATTTT. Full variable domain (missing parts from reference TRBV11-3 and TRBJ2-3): EAGVVQSPRYKIIEKKQPVAFWCNPISGHNTLYWYLQNLGQGPELLIRYENEEAVDDSQLPKDRFSAERLKGVDSTLKIQPAELGDSAVYLCASSLGGSTDTQYFGPGTRLTVL.

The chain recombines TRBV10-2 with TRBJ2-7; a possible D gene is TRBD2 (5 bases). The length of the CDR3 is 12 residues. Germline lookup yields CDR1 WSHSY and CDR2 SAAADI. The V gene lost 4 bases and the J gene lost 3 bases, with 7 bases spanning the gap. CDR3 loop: CASSVDFYEQYF. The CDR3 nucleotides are TGCGCCAGCAGTGTGGACTTCTACGAGCAGTACTTC.

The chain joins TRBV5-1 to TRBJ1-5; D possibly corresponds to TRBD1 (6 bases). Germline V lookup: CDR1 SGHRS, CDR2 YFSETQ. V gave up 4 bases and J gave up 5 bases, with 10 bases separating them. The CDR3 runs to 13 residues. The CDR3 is CASSEGEYQPQHF. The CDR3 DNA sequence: TGCGCCAGCAGCGAGGGGGAGTATCAGCCCCAGCATTTT.

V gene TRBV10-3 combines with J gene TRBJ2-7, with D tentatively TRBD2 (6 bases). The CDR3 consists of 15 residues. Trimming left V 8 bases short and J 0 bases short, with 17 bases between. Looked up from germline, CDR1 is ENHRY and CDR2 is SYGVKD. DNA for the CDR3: TGTGCCATCGGGGAGGAAAGGGGATACTCCTACGAGCAGTACTTC. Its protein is CAIGEERGYSYEQYF.

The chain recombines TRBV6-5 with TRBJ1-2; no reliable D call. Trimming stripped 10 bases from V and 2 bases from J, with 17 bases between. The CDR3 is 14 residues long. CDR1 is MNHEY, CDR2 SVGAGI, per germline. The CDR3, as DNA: TGTGCCAACTCCCCCCTCTCACTCAACTATGGCTACACCTTC. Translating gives CANSPLSLNYGYTF.

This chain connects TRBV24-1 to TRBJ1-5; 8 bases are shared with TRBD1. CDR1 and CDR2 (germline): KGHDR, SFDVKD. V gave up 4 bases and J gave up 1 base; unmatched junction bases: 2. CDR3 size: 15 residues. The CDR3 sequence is CATSEGQVSNQPQHF. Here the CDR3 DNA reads TGTGCCACCAGTGAGGGACAGGTGAGCAATCAGCCCCAGCATTTT.

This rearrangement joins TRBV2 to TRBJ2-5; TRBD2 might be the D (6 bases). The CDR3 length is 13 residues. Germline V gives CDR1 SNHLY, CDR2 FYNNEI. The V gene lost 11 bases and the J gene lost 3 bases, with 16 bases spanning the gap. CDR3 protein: CAGRDSFKETQYF. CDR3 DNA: TGTGCCGGCCGGGACTCATTTAAAGAGACCCAGTACTTC.

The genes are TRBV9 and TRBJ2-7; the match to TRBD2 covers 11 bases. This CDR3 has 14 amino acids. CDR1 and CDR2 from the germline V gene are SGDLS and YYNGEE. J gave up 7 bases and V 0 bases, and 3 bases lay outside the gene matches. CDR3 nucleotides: TGTGCCAGCAGCGTAGCTATAGCGGGGGGGGAGCAGTACTTC. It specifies CASSVAIAGGEQYF.

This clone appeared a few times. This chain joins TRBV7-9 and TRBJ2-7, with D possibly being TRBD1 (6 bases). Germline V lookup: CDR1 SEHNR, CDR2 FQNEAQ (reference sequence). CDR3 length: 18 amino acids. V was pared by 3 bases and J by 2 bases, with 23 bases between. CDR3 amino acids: CASSLGLWTDRTPYEQYF. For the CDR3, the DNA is TGTGCCAGCAGCTTGGGTCTTTGGACAGATAGAACCCCCTACGAGCAGTACTTC.

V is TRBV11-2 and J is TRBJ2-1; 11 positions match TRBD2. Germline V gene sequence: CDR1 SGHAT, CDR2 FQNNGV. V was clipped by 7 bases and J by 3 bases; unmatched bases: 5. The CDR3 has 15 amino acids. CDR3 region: CASTPLAGVYNEQFF. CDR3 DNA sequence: TGTGCCAGCACCCCACTAGCGGGGGTCTACAATGAGCAGTTCTTC.

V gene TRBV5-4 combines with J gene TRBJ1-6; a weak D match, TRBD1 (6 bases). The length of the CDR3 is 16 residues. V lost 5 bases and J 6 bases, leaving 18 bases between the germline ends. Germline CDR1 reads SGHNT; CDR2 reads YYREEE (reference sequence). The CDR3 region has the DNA TGTGCCAGCAGTTACTGGACAGCCCAGGGTAATTCACCCCTCCACTTT. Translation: CASSYWTAQGNSPLHF.

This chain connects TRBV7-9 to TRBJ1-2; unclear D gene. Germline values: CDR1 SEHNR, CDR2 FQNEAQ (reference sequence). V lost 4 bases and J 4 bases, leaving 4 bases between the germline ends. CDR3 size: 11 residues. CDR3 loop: CASSSGYGYTF. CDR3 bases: TGTGCCAGCAGCTCGGGCTATGGCTACACCTTC.

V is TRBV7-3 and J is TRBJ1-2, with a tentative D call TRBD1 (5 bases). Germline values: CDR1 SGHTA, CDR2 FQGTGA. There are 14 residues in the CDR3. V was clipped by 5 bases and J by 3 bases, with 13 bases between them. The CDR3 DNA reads TGTGCCAGCAGCCTCTCCGAAGGGGACTATGGCTACACCTTC. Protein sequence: CASSLSEGDYGYTF.

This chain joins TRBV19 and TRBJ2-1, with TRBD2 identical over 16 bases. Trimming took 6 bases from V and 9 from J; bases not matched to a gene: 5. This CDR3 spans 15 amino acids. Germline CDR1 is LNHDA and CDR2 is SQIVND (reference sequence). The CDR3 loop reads CASRPGLAGGGEQFF. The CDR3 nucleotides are TGTGCCAGTAGGCCGGGACTAGCGGGAGGGGGTGAGCAGTTCTTC.

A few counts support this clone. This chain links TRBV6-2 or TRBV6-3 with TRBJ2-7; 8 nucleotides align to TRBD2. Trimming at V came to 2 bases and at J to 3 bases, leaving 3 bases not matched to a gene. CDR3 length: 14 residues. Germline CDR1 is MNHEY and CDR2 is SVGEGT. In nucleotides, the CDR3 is TGTGCCAGCAGTTACGCGGGACTAGTCTACGAGCAGTACTTC. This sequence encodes CASSYAGLVYEQYF.

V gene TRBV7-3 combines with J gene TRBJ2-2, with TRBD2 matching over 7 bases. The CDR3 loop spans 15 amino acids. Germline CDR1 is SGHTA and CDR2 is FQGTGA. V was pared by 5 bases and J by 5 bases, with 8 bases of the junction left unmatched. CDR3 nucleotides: TGTGCCAGCAGCCCCCTGGGTAGCGGGACCGGGGAGCTGTTTTTT. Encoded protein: CASSPLGSGTGELFF.

CDR3 in amino acids: CASSYSGGAMADTQYF. CDR3 DNA sequence: TGTGCCAGCAGCTATAGCGGGGGGGCCATGGCAGATACGCAGTATTTT. The V call is TRBV7-2, the J call TRBJ2-3; 11 positions agree with TRBD2. V shed 4 bases and J 4 bases; nucleotides not matched to a gene: 7. CDR3 length equals 16 residues. Germline V lookup: CDR1 SGHTA, CDR2 FQGNSA.

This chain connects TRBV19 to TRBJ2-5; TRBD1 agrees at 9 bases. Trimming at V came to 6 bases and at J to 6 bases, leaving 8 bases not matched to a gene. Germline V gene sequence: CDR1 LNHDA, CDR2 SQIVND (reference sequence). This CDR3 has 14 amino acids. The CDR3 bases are TGTGCCAGTAGCCTGGGACAGGGATGGCAGACCCAGTACTTC. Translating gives CASSLGQGWQTQYF.

Here the CDR3 reads CASTKIRGRTSGANVLTF. CDR3 sequence (DNA): TGTGCCAGCACCAAAATTAGGGGGCGGACCTCTGGGGCCAACGTCCTGACTTTC. The chain employs TRBV28 and TRBJ2-6, with TRBD1 identical over 7 bases. The CDR3 runs 18 residues. Germline loops: CDR1 MDHEN, CDR2 SYDVKM. The junction had 12 bases not matched to a gene; V was cut back by 7 bases and J by 0 bases.

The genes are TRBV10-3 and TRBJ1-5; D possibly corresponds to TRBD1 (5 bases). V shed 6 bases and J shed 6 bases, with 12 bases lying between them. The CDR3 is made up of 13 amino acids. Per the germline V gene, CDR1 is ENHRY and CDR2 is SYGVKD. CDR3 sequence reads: CAISFGGGQPQHF. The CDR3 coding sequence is TGTGCCATCAGCTTTGGGGGGGGTCAGCCCCAGCATTTT.